This TCR beta chain stems from a study of blood T cells in healthy people across ages. V was clipped by 1 base and J by 0 bases; unmatched bases: 17. Germline assignment: CDR1 SGHTA and CDR2 FQGNSA. The CDR3 has 20 amino acids. Points on this clonotype: Antigen: not known.

Regarding the study as a whole: Nothing was known about donor CMV status, and this possibly confounded expanded clonotype changes. The fall in TCR beta diversity per million T cells was roughly linear with age.

Combining a sample-barcoded 5' primer with a J-beta primer mix, a second PCR ran for 7 to 11 cycles. TCRdb passed the 5' RACE reads through MiXCR, listing each CDR3 protein once. The sample contains 1,500,000 or so distinct CDR3 sequences, 42% of which appear only once. This TCR came from a woman in her late teens or twenties in good health. The sequencing sample was made of blood. The rearrangement uses TRBV7-2 and TRBJ2-5; 7 bases are shared with TRBD1. For the CDR3, the DNA is TGTGCCAGCAGCTTAGGCGCTTTCTTATACAGGGGCCGGTACCAAGAGACCCAGTACTTC. This codes for CASSLGAFLYRGRYQETQYF.